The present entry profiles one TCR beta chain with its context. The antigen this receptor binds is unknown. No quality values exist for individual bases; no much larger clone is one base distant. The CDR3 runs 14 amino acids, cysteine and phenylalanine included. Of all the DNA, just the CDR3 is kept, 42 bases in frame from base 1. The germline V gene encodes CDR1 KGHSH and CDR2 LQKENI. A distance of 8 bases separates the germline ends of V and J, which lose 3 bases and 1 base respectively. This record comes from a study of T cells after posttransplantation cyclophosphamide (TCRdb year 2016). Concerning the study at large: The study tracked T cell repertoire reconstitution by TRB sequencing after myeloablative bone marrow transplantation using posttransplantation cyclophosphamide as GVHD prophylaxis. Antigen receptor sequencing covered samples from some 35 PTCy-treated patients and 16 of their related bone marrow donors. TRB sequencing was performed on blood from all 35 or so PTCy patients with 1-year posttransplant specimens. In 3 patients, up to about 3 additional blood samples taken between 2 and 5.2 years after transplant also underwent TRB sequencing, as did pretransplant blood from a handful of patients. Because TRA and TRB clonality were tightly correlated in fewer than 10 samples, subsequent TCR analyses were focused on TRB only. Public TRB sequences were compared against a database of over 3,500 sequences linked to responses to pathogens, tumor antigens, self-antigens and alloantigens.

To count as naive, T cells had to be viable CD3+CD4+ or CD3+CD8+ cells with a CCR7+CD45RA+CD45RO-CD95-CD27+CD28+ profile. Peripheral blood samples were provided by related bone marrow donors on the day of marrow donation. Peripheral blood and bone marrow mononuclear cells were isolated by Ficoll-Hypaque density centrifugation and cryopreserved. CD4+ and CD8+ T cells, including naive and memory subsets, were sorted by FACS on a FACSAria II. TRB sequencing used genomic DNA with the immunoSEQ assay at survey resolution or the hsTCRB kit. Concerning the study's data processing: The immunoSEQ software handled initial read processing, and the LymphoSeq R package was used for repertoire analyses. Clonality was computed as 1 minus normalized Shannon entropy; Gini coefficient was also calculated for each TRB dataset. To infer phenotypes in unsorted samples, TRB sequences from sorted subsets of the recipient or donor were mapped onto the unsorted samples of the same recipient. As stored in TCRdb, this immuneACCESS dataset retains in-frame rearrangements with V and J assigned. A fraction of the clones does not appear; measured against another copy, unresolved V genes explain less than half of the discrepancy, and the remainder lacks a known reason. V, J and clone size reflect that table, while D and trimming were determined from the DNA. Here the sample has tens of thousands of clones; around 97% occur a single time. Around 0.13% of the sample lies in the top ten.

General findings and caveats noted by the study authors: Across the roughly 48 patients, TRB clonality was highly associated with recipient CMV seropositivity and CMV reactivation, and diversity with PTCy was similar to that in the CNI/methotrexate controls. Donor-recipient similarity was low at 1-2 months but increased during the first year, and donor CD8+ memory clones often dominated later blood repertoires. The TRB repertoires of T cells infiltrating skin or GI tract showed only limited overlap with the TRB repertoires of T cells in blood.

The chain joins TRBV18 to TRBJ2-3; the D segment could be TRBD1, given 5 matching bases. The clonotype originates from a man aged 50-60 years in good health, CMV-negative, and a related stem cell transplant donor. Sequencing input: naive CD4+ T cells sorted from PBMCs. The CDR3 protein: CASSPQTGTDTQYF. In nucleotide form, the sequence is TGTGCCAGCTCACCTCAGACAGGCACAGATACGCAGTATTTT.